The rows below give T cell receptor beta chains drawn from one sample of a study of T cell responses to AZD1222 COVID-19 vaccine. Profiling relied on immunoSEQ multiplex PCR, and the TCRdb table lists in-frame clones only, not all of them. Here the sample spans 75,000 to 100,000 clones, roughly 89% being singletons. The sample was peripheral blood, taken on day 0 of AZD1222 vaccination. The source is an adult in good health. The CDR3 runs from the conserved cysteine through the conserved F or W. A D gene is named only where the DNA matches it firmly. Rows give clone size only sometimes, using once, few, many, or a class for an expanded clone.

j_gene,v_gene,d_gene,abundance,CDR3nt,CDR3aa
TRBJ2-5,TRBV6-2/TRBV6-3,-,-,TGTGCCAGCAGTTACCTCTACAGTGGAAATGCCCAGTACTTC,CASSYLYSGNAQYF
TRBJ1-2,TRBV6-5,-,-,TGTGCCAGCAGGGACGACAGTCTCTATGGCTACACCTTC,CASRDDSLYGYTF
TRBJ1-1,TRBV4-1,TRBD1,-,TGCGCCAGCAGCCTAGGACAGGGTTTCACTGAAGCTTTCTTT,CASSLGQGFTEAFF
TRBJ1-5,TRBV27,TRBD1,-,TGTGCCAGCAGTAGGACAGGGGTGAATCAGCCCCAGCATTTT,CASSRTGVNQPQHF
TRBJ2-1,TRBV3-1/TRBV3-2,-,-,TGTGCCAGCACCCGAGGTCCGGGTGGGGTTGATGCCTTCTTC,CASTRGPGGVDAFF
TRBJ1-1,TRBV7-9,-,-,TGTGCCAGCAGCTTAGTAGTCGGACAGAACACTGAAGCTTTCTTT,CASSLVVGQNTEAFF
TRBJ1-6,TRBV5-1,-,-,TGCGCCAGCAGCTTGGTGGTTGGCGGGTATAATTCACCCCTCCACTTT,CASSLVVGGYNSPLHF
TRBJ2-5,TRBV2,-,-,TGTGCCAGCAGTTACCCTGCGCAAGAGACCCAGTACTTC,CASSYPAQETQYF
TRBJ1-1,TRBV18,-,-,TGTGCCAGCTCACGTCTAGGATCGAACACTGAAGCTTTCTTT,CASSRLGSNTEAFF
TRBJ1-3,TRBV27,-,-,TGTGCCAGCGGGTGGGCGTCGGGAAACACCATATATTTT,CASGWASGNTIYF
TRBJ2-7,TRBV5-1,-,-,TGCGCCAGCAGCAACCGGGACCCCTACGAGCAGTACTTC,CASSNRDPYEQYF
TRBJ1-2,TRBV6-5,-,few,TGTGCCAGCCGACAGGACACTAACTATGGCTACACCTTC,CASRQDTNYGYTF
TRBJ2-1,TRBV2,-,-,TGTGCCAGCTCTTCCAACAGCTACAATGAGCAGTTCTTC,CASSSNSYNEQFF
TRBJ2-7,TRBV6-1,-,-,TGTGCCAGCAGTGAATTAATCTTTGGTGGGCAGTACTTC,CASSELIFGGQYF
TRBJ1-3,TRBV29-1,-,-,TGCAGCGTTGAAAAAGGGGCTGGAAACACCATATATTTT,CSVEKGAGNTIYF
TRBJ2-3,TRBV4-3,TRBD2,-,TGCGCCAGCAGCCCGCGACTAGCGGGGGCGTCTAGCACAGATACGCAGTATTTT,CASSPRLAGASSTDTQYF
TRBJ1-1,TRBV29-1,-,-,TGCAGCGTTGCAAGACGCCCTGAAGCTTTCTTT,CSVARRPEAFF
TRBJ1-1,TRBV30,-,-,TGTGCCTGGACCAAAGGGGGGAACACTGAAGCTTTCTTT,CAWTKGGNTEAFF
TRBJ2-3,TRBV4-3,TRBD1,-,TGCGCCAGCAGCCAAGCTGCGCGACAGGGGAGCACAGATACGCAGTATTTT,CASSQAARQGSTDTQYF
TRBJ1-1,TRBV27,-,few,TGTGCCAGCAGTTTATCCCTAGAGATCATGAACACTGAAGCTTTCTTT,CASSLSLEIMNTEAFF
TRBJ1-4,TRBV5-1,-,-,TGCGCCAGCAGCTTGCTAGGGGACCCCGGGGAAAAACTGTTTTTT,CASSLLGDPGEKLFF
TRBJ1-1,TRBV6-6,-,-,TGTGCCAGCACCTGGCCGGACGGAGGGAACACTGAAGCTTTCTTT,CASTWPDGGNTEAFF
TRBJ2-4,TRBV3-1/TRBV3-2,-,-,TGTGCCAGCAGCCCCCGGTTCTCAGCCAAAAACATTCAGTACTTC,CASSPRFSAKNIQYF
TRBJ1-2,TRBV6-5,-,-,TGTGCCAGCAGTTACTCGGAGCGGGATGGCTACACCTTC,CASSYSERDGYTF
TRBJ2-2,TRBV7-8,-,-,TGTGCCAGCAGCTTAGTAGGCGCCCAGGGAGCGAACACCGGGGAGCTGTTTTTT,CASSLVGAQGANTGELFF
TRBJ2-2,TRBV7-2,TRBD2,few,TGTGCCAGCAGCTTAACGAACCGGGAGGATGTCGGGGAGCTGTTTTTT,CASSLTNREDVGELFF
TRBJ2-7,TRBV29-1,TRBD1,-,TGCAGCGCTGACAGGGGTCGCGAGCAGTACTTC,CSADRGREQYF
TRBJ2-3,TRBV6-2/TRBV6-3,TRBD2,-,TGTGCCAGCAGTTCAACCGGGACTAGCGGATTCACAGATACGCAGTATTTT,CASSSTGTSGFTDTQYF
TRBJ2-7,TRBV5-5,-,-,TGTGCCAGCAGCTTGGCTTGGGGAGGCTACGAGCAGTACTTC,CASSLAWGGYEQYF
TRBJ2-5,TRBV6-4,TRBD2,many,TGTGCCAGCAGTGAGTCTAGCGGGGGACAAGAGACCCAGTACTTC,CASSESSGGQETQYF
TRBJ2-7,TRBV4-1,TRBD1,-,TGCGCCAGCAGCCACCCGGGACAGGGGACTTACGAGCAGTACTTC,CASSHPGQGTYEQYF
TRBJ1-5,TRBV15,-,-,TGTGCCAGTCGCGGGGGGAGCAATCAGCCCCAGCATTTT,CASRGGSNQPQHF
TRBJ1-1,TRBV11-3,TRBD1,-,TGTGCCAGCAGCTTCCAGGGGGGGAACACTGAAGCTTTCTTT,CASSFQGGNTEAFF
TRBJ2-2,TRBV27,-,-,TGTGCCAGCAGTCTACTAGGGAGGGAGCTGTTTTTT,CASSLLGRELFF
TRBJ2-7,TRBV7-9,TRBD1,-,TGTGCCAGCGGACAGGGGTCCTACGAGCAGTACTTC,CASGQGSYEQYF
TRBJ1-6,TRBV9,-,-,TGTGCCAGCAGCGTAGGTGCGGGGATTAATTCACCCCTCCACTTT,CASSVGAGINSPLHF
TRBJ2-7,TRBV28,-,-,TGTGCCAGCAGTTTGGTGGGGGCCTACGAGCAGTACTTC,CASSLVGAYEQYF
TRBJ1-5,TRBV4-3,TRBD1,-,TGCGCCAGCAGCCAAGCTTACAGGGGACTGTACGGCAATCAGCCCCAGCATTTT,CASSQAYRGLYGNQPQHF
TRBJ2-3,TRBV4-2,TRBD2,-,TGTGCCAGCAGCCGGCTAGCGGGGGGGTTCCTTGCGTCTAGCACAGATACGCAGTATTTT,CASSRLAGGFLASSTDTQYF
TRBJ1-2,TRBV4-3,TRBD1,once,TGCGCCAGCAGCCAAGAACCAACGACCGGGACAGGGAACTATGGCTACACCTTC,CASSQEPTTGTGNYGYTF
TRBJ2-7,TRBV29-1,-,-,TGCAGCCCCAGTGGAGAGGACGAGCAGTACTTC,CSPSGEDEQYF
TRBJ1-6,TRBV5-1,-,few,TGCGCCAGCAGCTTGGAGTGGGGGAGGGGCTCACCCCTCCACTTT,CASSLEWGRGSPLHF
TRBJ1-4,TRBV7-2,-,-,TGTGCCAGCAGCCGCTCGGGGTCCTCAACTAATGAAAAACTGTTTTTT,CASSRSGSSTNEKLFF
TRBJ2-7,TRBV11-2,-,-,TGTGCCAGCAGCCGAGCCGGGTCACCAGCCTACGAGCAGTACTTC,CASSRAGSPAYEQYF
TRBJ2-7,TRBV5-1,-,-,TGCGCCAGCAGCTTAGCTCCCACCTACGAGCAGTACTTC,CASSLAPTYEQYF
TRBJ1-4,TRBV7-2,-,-,TGTGCCAGCAGCTTCGCCCGGGGGAGGAATGAAAAACTGTTTTTT,CASSFARGRNEKLFF
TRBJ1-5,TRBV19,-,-,TGTGCCAGTAGTCTACGGGACGGGGTTCGTCAGCCCCAGCATTTT,CASSLRDGVRQPQHF
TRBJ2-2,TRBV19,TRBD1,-,TGTGCCAGTAGTGATCCGGGACAGGGGTCCGGGGAGCTGTTTTTT,CASSDPGQGSGELFF
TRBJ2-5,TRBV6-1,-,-,TGTGCCAGCAGTGAAGCGCCCGCGGGGATGGTGGGGACCCAGTACTTC,CASSEAPAGMVGTQYF
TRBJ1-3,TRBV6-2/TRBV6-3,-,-,TGTGCCAGCAGTTACGCCCGCCGTGCTGGTGGAAACACCATATATTTT,CASSYARRAGGNTIYF
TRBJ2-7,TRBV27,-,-,TGTGCCAGCAGTTGGGCAGGGCCATACTCCACCTACGAGCAGTACTTC,CASSWAGPYSTYEQYF
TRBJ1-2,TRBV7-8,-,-,TGTGCCAGCAGCTCCCGGGGCGGGGCGTCTAACTATGGCTACACCTTC,CASSSRGGASNYGYTF
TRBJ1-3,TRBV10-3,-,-,TGTGCCATCAGTATAGGTCCTGGAAACACCATATATTTT,CAISIGPGNTIYF
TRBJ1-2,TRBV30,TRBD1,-,TGTGCCTGGAGCGAGGGGGCAGCCGCTAACTATGGCTACACCTTC,CAWSEGAAANYGYTF